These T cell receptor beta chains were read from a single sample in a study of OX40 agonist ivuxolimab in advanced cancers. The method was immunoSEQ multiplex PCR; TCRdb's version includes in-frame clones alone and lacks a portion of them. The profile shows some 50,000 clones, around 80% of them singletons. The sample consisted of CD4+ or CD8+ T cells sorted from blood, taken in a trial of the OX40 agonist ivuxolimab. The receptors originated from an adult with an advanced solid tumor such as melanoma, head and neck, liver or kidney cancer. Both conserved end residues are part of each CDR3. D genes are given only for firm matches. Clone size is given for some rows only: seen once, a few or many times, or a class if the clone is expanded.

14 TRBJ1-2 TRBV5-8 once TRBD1 TGTGCCAGCAGCACTATGACAGGGATCTCTGGCTACACCTTC CASSTMTGISGYTF
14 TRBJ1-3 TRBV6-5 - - TGTGCCAGTGGCTCTGGTAACTCTGGAAACACCATATATTTT CASGSGNSGNTIYF
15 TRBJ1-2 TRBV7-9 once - TGTGCCAGCAGTCCAGGGGCAGGGGCTTCCTATGGCTACACCTTC CASSPGAGASYGYTF
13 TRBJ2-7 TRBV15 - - TGTGCCACCAGCAGAGCAACAGAGTACGAGCAGTACTTC CATSRATEYEQYF
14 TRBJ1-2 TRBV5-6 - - TGTGCCAGCAGCTTATTGGGACCGAGCTATGGCTACACCTTC CASSLLGPSYGYTF
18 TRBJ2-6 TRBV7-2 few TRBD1 TGTGCCAGCAGCTTATTCGGGACAGGGACTGGTGGGGCCAACGTCCTGACTTTC CASSLFGTGTGGANVLTF
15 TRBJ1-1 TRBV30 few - TGTGCCTGGAGTGTACAATCCGGGATCGACACTGAAGCTTTCTTT CAWSVQSGIDTEAFF
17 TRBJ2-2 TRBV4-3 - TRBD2 TGCGCCAGCAGCCGGACCTTAGCGGGATCGAACACCGGGGAGCTGTTTTTT CASSRTLAGSNTGELFF
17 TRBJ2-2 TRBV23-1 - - TGCGCCAGCAGTCATGATTTGCAGGGGAGGGGAGCCGGGGAGCTGTTTTTT CASSHDLQGRGAGELFF
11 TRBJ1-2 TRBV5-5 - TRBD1 TGTGCCAGCAGCTGGGACAGGGTCTTGACCTTC CASSWDRVLTF
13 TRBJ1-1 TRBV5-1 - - TGCGCCAGCAGCCCGCAGATTAACACTGAAGCTTTCTTT CASSPQINTEAFF
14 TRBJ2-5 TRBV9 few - TGTGCCAGCAGCGTAGCTACGGAGTGGGGGACCCAGTACTTC CASSVATEWGTQYF
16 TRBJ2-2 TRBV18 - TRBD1 TGTGCCAGCTCACCCCAGGGGGCGAAAAACACCGGGGAGCTGTTTTTT CASSPQGAKNTGELFF
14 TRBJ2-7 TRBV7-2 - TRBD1 TGTGCCAGCAGCCACGACAGGGGGCGATACGAGCAGTACTTC CASSHDRGRYEQYF
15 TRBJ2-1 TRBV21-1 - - TGTGCCAGCCGGTCTGGGCGGCCCCGGCACAATGAGCAGTTCTTC CASRSGRPRHNEQFF
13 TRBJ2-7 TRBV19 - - TGTGCCAGTAGTATATTCGATTCCAACGAGCAGTACTTC CASSIFDSNEQYF
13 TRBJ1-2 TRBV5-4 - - TGTGCCAGCAGCCCAGCCCTGCAGGATGGCTACACCTTC CASSPALQDGYTF
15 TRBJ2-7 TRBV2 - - TGTGCCAGCAATGACGGGCGGGACAGACCCTACGAGCAGTACTTC CASNDGRDRPYEQYF
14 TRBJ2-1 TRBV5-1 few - TGCGCCAGCTGGGTCCGGGGGCGGCCGCATGAGCAGTTCTTC CASWVRGRPHEQFF
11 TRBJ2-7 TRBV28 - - TGTGCCAGCTCGGGCTCCTACGAGCAGTACTTC CASSGSYEQYF
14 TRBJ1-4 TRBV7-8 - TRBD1 TGTGCCAGCAGCCATGCGACAGGGTTTGAAAAACTGTTTTTT CASSHATGFEKLFF
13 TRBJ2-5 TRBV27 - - TGTGCCAGCAGTTTTGACTCCCGAGTCACCCAGTACTTC CASSFDSRVTQYF
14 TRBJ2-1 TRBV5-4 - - TGTGCCAGCAGCCCGGACACCTTCTACAATGAGCAGTTCTTC CASSPDTFYNEQFF
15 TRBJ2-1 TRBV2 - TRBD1 TGTGCCAGCAGTATGGACAGGGTTTCTTTCAATGAGCAGTTCTTC CASSMDRVSFNEQFF
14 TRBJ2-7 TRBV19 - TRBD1 TGTGCCAGTAAGGCAGGGGGCGAGTCTAACGAGCAGTACTTC CASKAGGESNEQYF
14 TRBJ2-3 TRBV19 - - TGTGCCAGTAGTATAAACAGGGAGACAGATACGCAGTATTTT CASSINRETDTQYF
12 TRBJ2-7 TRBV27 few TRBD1 TGTGCCAGCAGTCCGGACAGGGGGGAGCAGTACTTC CASSPDRGEQYF
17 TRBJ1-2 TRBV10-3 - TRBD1 TGTGCCATCACCGCAGGGACAGGGGGCAACCTAAACTATGGCTACACCTTC CAITAGTGGNLNYGYTF
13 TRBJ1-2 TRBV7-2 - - TGTGCCAGCAGCCCCAGGCGTAGGGACAGCTACACCTTC CASSPRRRDSYTF
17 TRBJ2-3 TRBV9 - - TGTGCCAGCAGCCGCTCCCATGCTTTAATCCCACCAGATACGCAGTATTTT CASSRSHALIPPDTQYF
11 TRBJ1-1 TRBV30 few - TGTGCTTATGAACGGAACACTGAAGCTTTCTTT CAYERNTEAFF
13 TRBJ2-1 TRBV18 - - TGTGCCAGCTCACAGGGTAGGGGGAATGAGCAGTTCTTC CASSQGRGNEQFF
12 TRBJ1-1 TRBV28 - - TGTGCCAGCAGAGGACCCCTTACTGAAGCTTTCTTT CASRGPLTEAFF